A selection of T cell receptor beta chains follows, all from one sample in a study of blood T cell repertoires in COVID-19. TCRdb's copy holds only in-frame clones and misses some; the assay was immunoSEQ multiplex PCR. The table lists about 68,000 clones, 70% to 80% of them singletons. Sequenced material: peripheral blood. These receptors were collected from a human donor in a cohort sampled during active COVID-19. The CDR3 runs from the conserved cysteine through the conserved F or W. A D gene is named only where the DNA matches it firmly. Not all rows give a size; the values are once, few, many and, for expanded clones, a class.

J gene: TRBJ2-5; D gene: NA; V gene: TRBV12-3/TRBV12-4; clone size: NA; CDR3 protein: CASSLWQQETQYF; CDR3 DNA: TGTGCCAGCAGTTTATGGCAGCAAGAGACCCAGTACTTC
J gene: TRBJ2-4; D gene: NA; V gene: TRBV7-8; clone size: NA; CDR3 protein: CASSLTASREPLAKNIQYF; CDR3 DNA: TGTGCCAGCAGCTTGACTGCCTCCCGGGAACCTCTAGCCAAAAACATTCAGTACTTC
J gene: TRBJ1-4; D gene: TRBD1; V gene: TRBV6-1; clone size: NA; CDR3 protein: CASSDHTGTGREKLFF; CDR3 DNA: TGTGCCAGCAGTGATCACACCGGGACAGGGAGGGAAAAACTGTTTTTT
J gene: TRBJ2-5; D gene: TRBD2; V gene: TRBV7-2; clone size: once; CDR3 protein: CASSLARGGVGETQYF; CDR3 DNA: TGTGCCAGCAGCTTAGCCCGGGGGGGAGTAGGGGAGACCCAGTACTTC
J gene: TRBJ2-1; D gene: NA; V gene: TRBV7-6; clone size: NA; CDR3 protein: CASSLRGRGVGDNEQFF; CDR3 DNA: TGTGCCAGCAGCTTGCGTGGCAGGGGCGTGGGTGACAATGAGCAGTTCTTC
J gene: TRBJ1-5; D gene: NA; V gene: TRBV21-1; clone size: NA; CDR3 protein: CASSKAPGGSKPQHF; CDR3 DNA: TGTGCCAGCAGCAAAGCCCCAGGAGGTAGCAAGCCCCAGCATTTT
J gene: TRBJ2-5; D gene: NA; V gene: TRBV5-4; clone size: NA; CDR3 protein: CASSRTGEETQYF; CDR3 DNA: TGTGCCAGCAGCCGGACGGGAGAAGAGACCCAGTACTTC
J gene: TRBJ2-2; D gene: NA; V gene: TRBV9; clone size: NA; CDR3 protein: CASSPRSGELFF; CDR3 DNA: TGTGCCAGCAGCCCCCGTTCCGGGGAGCTGTTTTTT
J gene: TRBJ2-5; D gene: NA; V gene: TRBV3-1/TRBV3-2; clone size: once; CDR3 protein: CASSRPAENQETQYF; CDR3 DNA: TGTGCCAGCAGCCGCCCAGCGGAGAACCAAGAGACCCAGTACTTC
J gene: TRBJ2-7; D gene: NA; V gene: TRBV20-1; clone size: once; CDR3 protein: CSASDPFSEQYF; CDR3 DNA: TGCAGTGCTAGTGACCCATTTAGTGAGCAGTACTTC
J gene: TRBJ2-1; D gene: TRBD2; V gene: TRBV3-1/TRBV3-2; clone size: NA; CDR3 protein: CASSQGLAGAHNEQFF; CDR3 DNA: TGTGCCAGCAGCCAAGGACTAGCGGGGGCCCACAATGAGCAGTTCTTC
J gene: TRBJ2-7; D gene: NA; V gene: TRBV9; clone size: many; CDR3 protein: CASSVGAGSAYEQYF; CDR3 DNA: TGTGCCAGCAGCGTAGGGGCAGGATCAGCCTACGAGCAGTACTTC
J gene: TRBJ2-1; D gene: NA; V gene: TRBV21-1; clone size: NA; CDR3 protein: CASSTPLAGGPNEQFF; CDR3 DNA: TGTGCCAGCAGCACCCCTCTAGCGGGGGGGCCAAATGAGCAGTTCTTC
J gene: TRBJ1-4; D gene: TRBD1; V gene: TRBV6-4; clone size: NA; CDR3 protein: CASRGCRTGYEKLFF; CDR3 DNA: TGTGCCAGCAGGGGGTGCCGGACAGGGTATGAAAAACTGTTTTTT
J gene: TRBJ2-3; D gene: TRBD2; V gene: TRBV18; clone size: once; CDR3 protein: CASSPRAGGDTDTQYF; CDR3 DNA: TGTGCCAGCTCACCACGAGCGGGGGGAGACACAGATACGCAGTATTTT
J gene: TRBJ2-5; D gene: TRBD1; V gene: TRBV5-1; clone size: NA; CDR3 protein: CASSLGTEETQYF; CDR3 DNA: TGCGCCAGCAGCCTCGGGACAGAAGAGACCCAGTACTTC
J gene: TRBJ2-2; D gene: NA; V gene: TRBV7-9; clone size: NA; CDR3 protein: CASSADLAGAGELFF; CDR3 DNA: TGTGCCAGCAGCGCAGACCTGGCAGGGGCCGGGGAGCTGTTTTTT
J gene: TRBJ1-1; D gene: TRBD1; V gene: TRBV3-1/TRBV3-2; clone size: NA; CDR3 protein: CASSRGGQGITEAFF; CDR3 DNA: TGTGCCAGCAGCCGGGGTGGACAGGGTATCACTGAAGCTTTCTTT
J gene: TRBJ1-2; D gene: TRBD1; V gene: TRBV9; clone size: NA; CDR3 protein: CASTPSPGQGNGYTF; CDR3 DNA: TGTGCCAGCACACCAAGCCCGGGACAGGGAAATGGCTACACCTTC
J gene: TRBJ2-7; D gene: TRBD1; V gene: TRBV6-6; clone size: NA; CDR3 protein: CASSRQGVREQYF; CDR3 DNA: TGTGCCAGCAGTCGCCAGGGGGTGCGGGAGCAGTACTTC
J gene: TRBJ2-5; D gene: NA; V gene: TRBV6-5; clone size: NA; CDR3 protein: CASSLDRTQETQYF; CDR3 DNA: TGTGCCAGCAGTTTAGACAGGACCCAAGAGACCCAGTACTTC
J gene: TRBJ2-1; D gene: TRBD2; V gene: TRBV5-5; clone size: NA; CDR3 protein: CASSISGGSYNEQFF; CDR3 DNA: TGTGCCAGCAGCATTAGCGGGGGCTCCTACAATGAGCAGTTCTTC
J gene: TRBJ2-5; D gene: NA; V gene: TRBV7-2; clone size: once; CDR3 protein: CASSLDPGQETQYF; CDR3 DNA: TGTGCCAGCAGCTTAGACCCAGGGCAAGAGACCCAGTACTTC
J gene: TRBJ2-3; D gene: TRBD2; V gene: TRBV7-2; clone size: NA; CDR3 protein: CASSPTSGRADTQYF; CDR3 DNA: TGTGCCAGCAGCCCCACTAGCGGGAGGGCAGATACGCAGTATTTT
J gene: TRBJ1-5; D gene: NA; V gene: TRBV28; clone size: NA; CDR3 protein: CASSTGQGTIEPQHF; CDR3 DNA: TGTGCCAGCAGCACCGGGCAGGGGACTATCGAGCCCCAGCATTTT
J gene: TRBJ2-1; D gene: TRBD1; V gene: TRBV2; clone size: NA; CDR3 protein: CASRSQGAGSEQFF; CDR3 DNA: TGTGCCAGCAGGTCACAGGGGGCGGGAAGTGAGCAGTTCTTC
J gene: TRBJ1-1; D gene: NA; V gene: TRBV3-1/TRBV3-2; clone size: NA; CDR3 protein: CASSSPPRNTEAFF; CDR3 DNA: TGTGCCAGCAGCAGCCCCCCTAGGAACACTGAAGCTTTCTTT
J gene: TRBJ2-3; D gene: TRBD2; V gene: TRBV7-2; clone size: NA; CDR3 protein: CASIRSLAGLPDTQYF; CDR3 DNA: TGTGCCAGCATCCGGTCTCTAGCGGGCCTACCAGATACGCAGTATTTT
J gene: TRBJ1-6; D gene: NA; V gene: TRBV5-1; clone size: NA; CDR3 protein: CASSQSTVASPLHF; CDR3 DNA: TGCGCCAGCAGCCAAAGCACCGTAGCTTCACCCCTCCACTTT
J gene: TRBJ1-5; D gene: NA; V gene: TRBV28; clone size: NA; CDR3 protein: CASDPRGWNQPQHF; CDR3 DNA: TGTGCCAGCGATCCGCGGGGGTGGAATCAGCCCCAGCATTTT
J gene: TRBJ1-1; D gene: TRBD1; V gene: TRBV20-1; clone size: NA; CDR3 protein: CSAGTVAEAFF; CDR3 DNA: TGCAGTGCTGGGACAGTGGCTGAAGCTTTCTTT
J gene: TRBJ2-7; D gene: TRBD2; V gene: TRBV29-1; clone size: NA; CDR3 protein: CSVVLGGMGGRVSYEQYF; CDR3 DNA: TGCAGCGTTGTATTAGGGGGAATGGGCGGGAGGGTGAGCTACGAGCAGTACTTC
J gene: TRBJ2-5; D gene: TRBD2; V gene: TRBV5-1; clone size: once; CDR3 protein: CASSRAGLAGVSQETQYF; CDR3 DNA: TGCGCCAGCAGCCGTGCGGGACTAGCGGGGGTGAGCCAAGAGACCCAGTACTTC
J gene: TRBJ2-4; D gene: NA; V gene: TRBV7-8; clone size: NA; CDR3 protein: CASSLRREDKNIQYF; CDR3 DNA: TGTGCCAGCAGCTTACGCAGGGAGGACAAAAACATTCAGTACTTC
J gene: TRBJ2-1; D gene: TRBD2; V gene: TRBV6-5; clone size: NA; CDR3 protein: CASRTSGNNEQFF; CDR3 DNA: TGTGCCAGCAGGACTAGCGGAAACAATGAGCAGTTCTTC
J gene: TRBJ2-2; D gene: NA; V gene: TRBV10-3; clone size: NA; CDR3 protein: CAISGGGDTGELFF; CDR3 DNA: TGTGCCATCAGTGGAGGAGGGGACACCGGGGAGCTGTTTTTT